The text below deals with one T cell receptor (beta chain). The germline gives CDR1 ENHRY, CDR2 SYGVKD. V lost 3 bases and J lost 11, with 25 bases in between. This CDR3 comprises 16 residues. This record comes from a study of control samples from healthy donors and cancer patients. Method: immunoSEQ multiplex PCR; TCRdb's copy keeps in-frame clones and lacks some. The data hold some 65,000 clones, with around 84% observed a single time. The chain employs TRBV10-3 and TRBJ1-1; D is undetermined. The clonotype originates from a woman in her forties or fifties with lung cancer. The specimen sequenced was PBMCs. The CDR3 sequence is CAISESSLEAAARAFF. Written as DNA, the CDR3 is TGTGCCATCAGTGAATCGTCCCTTGAGGCGGCCGCGAGGGCTTTCTTT.